The rows below give T cell receptor beta chains drawn from one sample of a study of blood T cell repertoires in COVID-19. Produced via immunoSEQ multiplex PCR; TCRdb's table is partial and in-frame only. The sample has some 70,000 clones, about 89% seen once. Specimen: peripheral blood. These receptors were obtained from a man over 45 with active COVID-19. CDR3s include the opening cysteine and the closing phenylalanine or tryptophan. Each record gives: D gene, CDR3 length, clone size, J gene, V gene, CDR3 DNA, CDR3 protein. The D gene is left open where the match is weak. Rows give clone size only sometimes, using once, few, many, or a class for an expanded clone.

D gene: -
CDR3 length: 14
clone size: -
J gene: TRBJ1-1
V gene: TRBV6-1
CDR3 DNA: TGTGCCAGCAGTGACATGAGTGTTGGCGGACTGGCTTTCTTT
CDR3 protein: CASSDMSVGGLAFF

D gene: -
CDR3 length: 17
clone size: -
J gene: TRBJ1-1
V gene: TRBV6-8
CDR3 DNA: TGTGCCAGCAGGACCCGACAGACCTTCCAATCCAGCACTGAAGCTTTCTTT
CDR3 protein: CASRTRQTFQSSTEAFF

D gene: -
CDR3 length: 15
clone size: -
J gene: TRBJ2-2
V gene: TRBV2
CDR3 DNA: TGTGCCAGCAAACAGGGCCTGATGAACACCGGGGAGCTGTTTTTT
CDR3 protein: CASKQGLMNTGELFF

D gene: -
CDR3 length: 11
clone size: many
J gene: TRBJ2-7
V gene: TRBV28
CDR3 DNA: TGTGCCAGCAGCCGGTCCTACGAGCAGTACTTC
CDR3 protein: CASSRSYEQYF

D gene: TRBD2
CDR3 length: 16
clone size: once
J gene: TRBJ2-5
V gene: TRBV28
CDR3 DNA: TGTGCCAGCAGTTTTTCTCGGGCTAGCGGGAAAGAGACCCAGTACTTC
CDR3 protein: CASSFSRASGKETQYF

D gene: -
CDR3 length: 18
clone size: -
J gene: TRBJ2-1
V gene: TRBV5-4
CDR3 DNA: TGTGCCAGCAGCTCCCCCCCGCCGGGGTCGGGCGACTACAATGAGCAGTTCTTC
CDR3 protein: CASSSPPPGSGDYNEQFF

D gene: -
CDR3 length: 14
clone size: -
J gene: TRBJ2-7
V gene: TRBV7-9
CDR3 DNA: TGTGCCAGCAGCTTAGTCAGGCCGCCTTACGAGCAGTACTTC
CDR3 protein: CASSLVRPPYEQYF

D gene: -
CDR3 length: 14
clone size: few
J gene: TRBJ2-3
V gene: TRBV5-1
CDR3 DNA: TGCGCCAGCAGCTTGAGCGAGAGCACAGATACGCAGTATTTT
CDR3 protein: CASSLSESTDTQYF

D gene: TRBD1
CDR3 length: 15
clone size: -
J gene: TRBJ2-5
V gene: TRBV18
CDR3 DNA: TGTGCCAGCTCACCCCGTACAGGGGACCAAGAGACCCAGTACTTC
CDR3 protein: CASSPRTGDQETQYF

D gene: -
CDR3 length: 14
clone size: -
J gene: TRBJ2-3
V gene: TRBV6-2/TRBV6-3
CDR3 DNA: TGTGCCAGCAGTTACGCGAGGAGCACAGATACGCAGTATTTT
CDR3 protein: CASSYARSTDTQYF

D gene: -
CDR3 length: 12
clone size: once
J gene: TRBJ2-5
V gene: TRBV12-3/TRBV12-4
CDR3 DNA: TGTGCCAGCAGTGAGGGGGGGGAGACCCAGTACTTC
CDR3 protein: CASSEGGETQYF

D gene: -
CDR3 length: 15
clone size: once
J gene: TRBJ2-1
V gene: TRBV2
CDR3 DNA: TGTGCCAGCAGTCTTGAAGAGGGCTCCTACAATGAGCAGTTCTTC
CDR3 protein: CASSLEEGSYNEQFF

D gene: TRBD1
CDR3 length: 13
clone size: -
J gene: TRBJ1-5
V gene: TRBV19
CDR3 DNA: TGTGCCAGTAGAACAGGGGGCAATCAGCCCCAGCATTTT
CDR3 protein: CASRTGGNQPQHF

D gene: -
CDR3 length: 15
clone size: -
J gene: TRBJ2-2
V gene: TRBV18
CDR3 DNA: TGTGCCAGCTCACCAAATGTAGGGGACACCGGGGAGCTGTTTTTT
CDR3 protein: CASSPNVGDTGELFF

D gene: TRBD1
CDR3 length: 15
clone size: -
J gene: TRBJ2-1
V gene: TRBV5-4
CDR3 DNA: TGTGCCAGCATCCTGGGACAGGGGGCCTACAATGAGCAGTTCTTC
CDR3 protein: CASILGQGAYNEQFF

D gene: -
CDR3 length: 13
clone size: -
J gene: TRBJ1-1
V gene: TRBV19
CDR3 DNA: TGTGCCAGTAGAAGAAGCCCGAACACTGAAGCTTTCTTT
CDR3 protein: CASRRSPNTEAFF

D gene: TRBD2
CDR3 length: 19
clone size: once
J gene: TRBJ2-1
V gene: TRBV6-1
CDR3 DNA: TGTGCCAGCAGTGAAGTCCGGATCGTGGGAGGGAGCTCCTACAATGAGCAGTTCTTC
CDR3 protein: CASSEVRIVGGSSYNEQFF

D gene: -
CDR3 length: 15
clone size: -
J gene: TRBJ2-1
V gene: TRBV7-9
CDR3 DNA: TGTGCCAGCAGCCCAGTGGGGAGCTCCTACAATGAGCAGTTCTTC
CDR3 protein: CASSPVGSSYNEQFF

D gene: -
CDR3 length: 14
clone size: -
J gene: TRBJ1-6
V gene: TRBV6-2/TRBV6-3
CDR3 DNA: TGTGCCAGCAGTCGCAGGGGTGGAAATTCACCCCTCCACTTT
CDR3 protein: CASSRRGGNSPLHF

D gene: -
CDR3 length: 16
clone size: -
J gene: TRBJ1-4
V gene: TRBV9
CDR3 DNA: TGTGCCAGCAGCCCCGAATACTCGGGGAAGTACGAAAAACTGTTTTTT
CDR3 protein: CASSPEYSGKYEKLFF

D gene: -
CDR3 length: 14
clone size: -
J gene: TRBJ1-5
V gene: TRBV7-9
CDR3 DNA: TGTGCCAGCAGCCCCGGGGCCGGGGGACAGCCCCAGCATTTT
CDR3 protein: CASSPGAGGQPQHF

D gene: -
CDR3 length: 17
clone size: once
J gene: TRBJ2-5
V gene: TRBV28
CDR3 DNA: TGTGCCAGCAGTTCCCGGCGCCGGGCAGGCGAGGGAGAGACCCAGTACTTC
CDR3 protein: CASSSRRRAGEGETQYF

D gene: -
CDR3 length: 13
clone size: -
J gene: TRBJ1-2
V gene: TRBV6-5
CDR3 DNA: TGTGCCTCTAATCCAACAGGGCACTATGGCTACACCTTC
CDR3 protein: CASNPTGHYGYTF

D gene: TRBD1
CDR3 length: 13
clone size: -
J gene: TRBJ1-2
V gene: TRBV7-9
CDR3 DNA: TGTGCCGGATTAACAGGGGGCAATGTTGGCTACACCTTC
CDR3 protein: CAGLTGGNVGYTF